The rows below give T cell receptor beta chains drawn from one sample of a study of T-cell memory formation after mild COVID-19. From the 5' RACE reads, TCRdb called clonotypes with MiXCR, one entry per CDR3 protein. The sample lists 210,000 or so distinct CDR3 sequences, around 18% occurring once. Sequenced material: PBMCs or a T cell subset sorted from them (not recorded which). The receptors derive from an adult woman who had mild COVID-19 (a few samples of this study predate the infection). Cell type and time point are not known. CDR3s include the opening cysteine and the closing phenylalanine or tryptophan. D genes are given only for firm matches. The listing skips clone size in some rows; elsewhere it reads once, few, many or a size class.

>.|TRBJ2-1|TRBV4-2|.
CASSQESGSPAFPFF
TGTGCCAGCAGCCAAGAGAGTGGATCCCCCGCTTTCCCGTTCTTC
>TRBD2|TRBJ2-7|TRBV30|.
CAWSMWEGPPEQYF
TGTGCCTGGAGTATGTGGGAGGGCCCGCCCGAGCAGTACTTC
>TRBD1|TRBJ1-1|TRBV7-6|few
CASSTGTGGLNTEAFF
TGTGCCAGCAGCACCGGGACAGGGGGCTTGAACACTGAAGCTTTCTTT
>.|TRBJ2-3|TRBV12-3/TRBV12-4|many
CASRKGTDTQYF
TGTGCCAGCAGAAAAGGGACAGATACGCAGTATTTT
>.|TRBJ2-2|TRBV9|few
CASSVKTQSFTGELFF
TGTGCCAGCAGCGTCAAGACCCAGAGCTTTACCGGGGAGCTGTTTTTT
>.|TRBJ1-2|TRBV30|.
CAWSAPGTVYGYTF
TGTGCCTGGAGCGCGCCCGGGACGGTCTATGGCTACACCTTC
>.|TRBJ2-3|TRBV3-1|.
CASSQRRGRDTQYF
TGTGCCAGCAGCCAACGGCGGGGGCGGGATACGCAGTATTTT
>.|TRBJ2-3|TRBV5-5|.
CASSLWASQGTQYF
TGTGCCAGCAGCTTATGGGCTAGCCAAGGGACGCAGTATTTT
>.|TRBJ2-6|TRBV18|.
CASFVGNGANVLTF
TGTGCCAGCTTTGTCGGCAATGGGGCCAACGTCCTGACTTTC
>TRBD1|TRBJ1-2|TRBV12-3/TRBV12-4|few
CASSLLGQGFFYGYTF
TGTGCCAGCAGTTTGCTGGGACAGGGATTTTTCTACGGCTACACCTTC